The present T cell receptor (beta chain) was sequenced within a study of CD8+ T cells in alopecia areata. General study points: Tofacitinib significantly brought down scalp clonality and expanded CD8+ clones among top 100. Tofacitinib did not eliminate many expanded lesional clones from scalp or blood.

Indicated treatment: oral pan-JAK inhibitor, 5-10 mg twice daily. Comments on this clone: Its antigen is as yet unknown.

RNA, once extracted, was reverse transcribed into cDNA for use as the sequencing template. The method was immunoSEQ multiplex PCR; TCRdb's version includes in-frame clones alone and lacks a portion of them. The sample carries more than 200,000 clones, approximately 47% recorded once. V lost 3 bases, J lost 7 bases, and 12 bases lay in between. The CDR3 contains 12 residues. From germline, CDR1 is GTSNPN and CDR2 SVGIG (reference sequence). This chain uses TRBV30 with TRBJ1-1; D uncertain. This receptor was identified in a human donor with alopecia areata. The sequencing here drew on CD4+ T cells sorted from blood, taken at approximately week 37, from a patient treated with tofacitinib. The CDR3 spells CAWRSLTGEAFF. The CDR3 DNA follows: TGTGCCTGGAGATCTCTCACCGGTGAAGCTTTCTTT.